This section outlines one T cell receptor (beta chain) sequence together with its context. Its recognized antigen is unknown. No clone much larger than this one lies a single base away; base qualities are absent. Library preparation employed the immunoSEQ multiplex PCR assay. TCRdb stores this immuneACCESS table with in-frame sequences only. Part of the clones is absent; in the studies checked, under half of the shortfall reflects unresolved V genes, and no reason is known for the rest. The sample data list about 14,000 clones, and roughly 79% of these were observed just once. The ten largest make up 8.4% of the sample. The record originates from a study of control samples from healthy donors and cancer patients (dated by TCRdb to 2020 to 2022). Sequencing used formalin-fixed, paraffin-embedded tissue. This clonotype was sampled from a male donor with melanoma.

In nucleotides, the sequence is TGTGCCAGCAGCTTCGACTGGACTAGCTCGGACGAGCAGTACTTC. It translates as CASSFDWTSSDEQYF. The V and J segments used are TRBV9 and TRBJ2-7; 8 middle bases align to TRBD2. From cysteine to phenylalanine, the CDR3 is 15 amino acids long. The read is trimmed to its CDR3 DNA, 45 bases read in frame from base 1. As encoded in the germline V gene, CDR1 is SGDLS while CDR2 is YYNGEE. For this chain, trimming is 4 bases at the V end and 5 bases at the J end, and the number of junction bases without a gene match is 11.